This is a list of T cell receptor beta chains from one sample in a study of shared clonotypes between healthy human individuals. Method: immunoSEQ multiplex PCR; TCRdb's copy keeps in-frame clones and lacks some. Here the sample spans some 2,400,000 clones, roughly 95% being singletons. Sequencing used naive CD4+ T cells sorted from blood. These receptors originate from a man between 18 and 29 years old in good health. The CDR3 runs from the conserved cysteine through the conserved F or W. Each record gives: V gene, J gene, D gene, clone size, CDR3 DNA, CDR3 protein. D genes are given only for firm matches. The listing skips clone size in some rows; elsewhere it reads once, few, many or a size class.

v_gene: TRBV5-1; j_gene: TRBJ2-1; d_gene: TRBD2; abundance: -; CDR3nt: TGCGCCAGCGGACTAGCGGTCGGCGATGAGCAGTTCTTC; CDR3aa: CASGLAVGDEQFF
v_gene: TRBV6-6; j_gene: TRBJ1-6; d_gene: TRBD1; abundance: -; CDR3nt: TGTGCCAGCACCCCAATGGGACAGAATAATTCACCCCTCCACTTT; CDR3aa: CASTPMGQNNSPLHF
v_gene: TRBV28; j_gene: TRBJ2-7; d_gene: -; abundance: -; CDR3nt: TGTGCCAGTACGAAAGGCTACGAGCAGTACTTC; CDR3aa: CASTKGYEQYF
v_gene: TRBV19; j_gene: TRBJ1-6; d_gene: -; abundance: -; CDR3nt: TGTGCCAGTAAGACAGAGGGTAATTCACCCCTCCACTTT; CDR3aa: CASKTEGNSPLHF
v_gene: TRBV30; j_gene: TRBJ2-7; d_gene: TRBD1; abundance: -; CDR3nt: TGTGCCTCCCAGGGGGCTGGCTCCTACGAGCAGTACTTC; CDR3aa: CASQGAGSYEQYF
v_gene: TRBV9; j_gene: TRBJ2-4; d_gene: -; abundance: -; CDR3nt: TGTGCCAGCAGCGAGGGACAAACCGCGGGGAACATTCAGTACTTC; CDR3aa: CASSEGQTAGNIQYF
v_gene: TRBV5-1; j_gene: TRBJ2-7; d_gene: -; abundance: -; CDR3nt: TGCGCCAGCAGTAGGGCAGCTACCTACGAGCAGTACTTC; CDR3aa: CASSRAATYEQYF
v_gene: TRBV4-1; j_gene: TRBJ2-1; d_gene: TRBD1; abundance: -; CDR3nt: TGCGCCAGCAGCCAAGGCTTGGGACAGGGAAACTTCAATGAGCAGTTCTTC; CDR3aa: CASSQGLGQGNFNEQFF
v_gene: TRBV7-2; j_gene: TRBJ2-5; d_gene: TRBD2; abundance: -; CDR3nt: TGTGCCAGCAGCCTATACGGGTCTAGCGGGAGACGGGGAGAGACCCAGTACTTC; CDR3aa: CASSLYGSSGRRGETQYF
v_gene: TRBV28; j_gene: TRBJ2-5; d_gene: TRBD1; abundance: -; CDR3nt: TGTGCCAGCAGAAACAGGGGGCTGGGGGAGACCCAGTACTTC; CDR3aa: CASRNRGLGETQYF
v_gene: TRBV11-2; j_gene: TRBJ2-5; d_gene: -; abundance: -; CDR3nt: TGTGCCAGCAGCACCGGACTAGGGGGAGGGGAGACCCAGTACTTC; CDR3aa: CASSTGLGGGETQYF
v_gene: TRBV9; j_gene: TRBJ1-2; d_gene: -; abundance: -; CDR3nt: TGTGCCAGCAGGCCGGGCGCCGGGAATGGCTACACCTTC; CDR3aa: CASRPGAGNGYTF
v_gene: TRBV7-9; j_gene: TRBJ2-7; d_gene: TRBD2; abundance: -; CDR3nt: TGTGCCAGCACCCCAGCGGGAGGTTCCTACGAGCAGTACTTC; CDR3aa: CASTPAGGSYEQYF
v_gene: TRBV29-1; j_gene: TRBJ2-1; d_gene: TRBD2; abundance: -; CDR3nt: TGCAGCGTCGCCGGGACTAGCGGGACCATCAATGAGCAGTTCTTC; CDR3aa: CSVAGTSGTINEQFF
v_gene: TRBV7-7; j_gene: TRBJ2-7; d_gene: -; abundance: once; CDR3nt: TGTGCTAGCAGCCCACAGGGTTTCGGCTACGAGCAGTACTTC; CDR3aa: CASSPQGFGYEQYF
v_gene: TRBV10-3; j_gene: TRBJ1-2; d_gene: TRBD1; abundance: -; CDR3nt: TGTGCCATCAGTGGGACAGGGGGGAACTATGGCTACACCTTC; CDR3aa: CAISGTGGNYGYTF
v_gene: TRBV7-2; j_gene: TRBJ2-3; d_gene: TRBD2; abundance: -; CDR3nt: TGTGCCAGCAGCTTAGGGCTAGCGGGAGGGCCTTCCCCAGCAGATACGCAGTATTTT; CDR3aa: CASSLGLAGGPSPADTQYF
v_gene: TRBV15; j_gene: TRBJ2-7; d_gene: -; abundance: many; CDR3nt: TGTGCCACCAGCAACAAATGGGGGGAGTCCCATCTCTCCTACGAGCAGTACTTC; CDR3aa: CATSNKWGESHLSYEQYF
v_gene: TRBV5-1; j_gene: TRBJ2-5; d_gene: -; abundance: -; CDR3nt: TGCGCCAGCGCAGGGCCCGGGCTGCAAGAGACCCAGTACTTC; CDR3aa: CASAGPGLQETQYF
v_gene: TRBV2; j_gene: TRBJ2-7; d_gene: TRBD1; abundance: -; CDR3nt: TGTGCCAGCAGTCCAGGGGGAATCTACGAGCAGTACTTC; CDR3aa: CASSPGGIYEQYF
v_gene: TRBV11-2; j_gene: TRBJ1-1; d_gene: TRBD1; abundance: once; CDR3nt: TGTGCCAGCAGCCAGGATCAGGGGGCGAGGAGCACTGAAGCTTTCTTT; CDR3aa: CASSQDQGARSTEAFF
v_gene: TRBV10-1; j_gene: TRBJ1-4; d_gene: -; abundance: -; CDR3nt: TGCGCCAGCAGAGAAGGACCGACGCAAGTGGGAGAAAAACTGTTTTTT; CDR3aa: CASREGPTQVGEKLFF
v_gene: TRBV7-9; j_gene: TRBJ2-1; d_gene: TRBD2; abundance: -; CDR3nt: TGTGCCAGCAGCTTCGGACTAGCGGGAGGGGAAAATGAGCAGTTCTTC; CDR3aa: CASSFGLAGGENEQFF
v_gene: TRBV2; j_gene: TRBJ1-6; d_gene: -; abundance: -; CDR3nt: TGTGCCAGCAGTGAAGTTGGGACGGTAAATTCACCCCTCCACTTT; CDR3aa: CASSEVGTVNSPLHF
v_gene: TRBV5-1; j_gene: TRBJ1-3; d_gene: -; abundance: -; CDR3nt: TGCGCCAGCAGCTCCCAGCCCCAGGGAACTGGAAACACCATATATTTT; CDR3aa: CASSSQPQGTGNTIYF
v_gene: TRBV2; j_gene: TRBJ2-3; d_gene: -; abundance: -; CDR3nt: TGTGCCAGCAGCGAGGGTGGGACCGATACGCAGTATTTT; CDR3aa: CASSEGGTDTQYF
v_gene: TRBV4-1; j_gene: TRBJ1-1; d_gene: -; abundance: once; CDR3nt: TGCGCCAGCAGGGGCCTACAGCAAAACACTGAAGCTTTCTTT; CDR3aa: CASRGLQQNTEAFF
v_gene: TRBV5-4; j_gene: TRBJ2-5; d_gene: TRBD2; abundance: -; CDR3nt: TGTGCCACATCGCGGGGGTTAGAGACCCAGTACTTC; CDR3aa: CATSRGLETQYF
v_gene: TRBV7-2; j_gene: TRBJ1-5; d_gene: -; abundance: -; CDR3nt: TGTGCCAGCAGCTTAGCACAGCACGTCCAGCCCCAGCATTTT; CDR3aa: CASSLAQHVQPQHF
v_gene: TRBV7-9; j_gene: TRBJ2-5; d_gene: TRBD1; abundance: -; CDR3nt: TGTGCCAGCAGCCTCTGGACAGGGGAACAAGAGACCCAGTACTTC; CDR3aa: CASSLWTGEQETQYF
v_gene: TRBV5-1; j_gene: TRBJ2-5; d_gene: TRBD2; abundance: -; CDR3nt: TGCGCCAGCAGCTTGGGCTCAGCGGGGGTGGAGACCCAGTACTTC; CDR3aa: CASSLGSAGVETQYF
v_gene: TRBV4-3; j_gene: TRBJ2-3; d_gene: TRBD2; abundance: -; CDR3nt: TGCGCCAGCAGCCAAGATCCCAGCGGGAGGGGCACAGATACGCAGTATTTT; CDR3aa: CASSQDPSGRGTDTQYF
v_gene: TRBV5-4; j_gene: TRBJ2-7; d_gene: -; abundance: -; CDR3nt: TGTGCCAGCAGCCCCGGATGGGCGGGCGGGACCTCCTACGAGCAGTACTTC; CDR3aa: CASSPGWAGGTSYEQYF
v_gene: TRBV19; j_gene: TRBJ1-2; d_gene: -; abundance: -; CDR3nt: TGTGCCAGTAGTGTCCGGGACAATTACGGCTACACCTTC; CDR3aa: CASSVRDNYGYTF
v_gene: TRBV19; j_gene: TRBJ2-3; d_gene: -; abundance: -; CDR3nt: TGTGCCAGTAAGTTGGAGGGACGCACAGATACGCAGTATTTT; CDR3aa: CASKLEGRTDTQYF
v_gene: TRBV28; j_gene: TRBJ2-7; d_gene: -; abundance: -; CDR3nt: TGTGCCAGCATCCGAGGAGGATTCTACGAGCAGTACTTC; CDR3aa: CASIRGGFYEQYF
v_gene: TRBV4-1; j_gene: TRBJ2-5; d_gene: TRBD2; abundance: -; CDR3nt: TGCGCCAGCAGCCAAGTAGGACTAGCTGGGGAGACCCAGTACTTC; CDR3aa: CASSQVGLAGETQYF
v_gene: TRBV7-3; j_gene: TRBJ1-1; d_gene: -; abundance: -; CDR3nt: TGTGCCAGCAGCTTCGGAGGAAACACTGAAGCTTTCTTT; CDR3aa: CASSFGGNTEAFF
v_gene: TRBV5-4; j_gene: TRBJ2-7; d_gene: -; abundance: -; CDR3nt: TGTGCCAGCAGCCGACAGCCTCTAGGGGAGCAGTACTTC; CDR3aa: CASSRQPLGEQYF
v_gene: TRBV5-1; j_gene: TRBJ1-4; d_gene: -; abundance: -; CDR3nt: TGCGCCAGCAGCTATCAGGGGAGGGAGGAAAAACTGTTTTTT; CDR3aa: CASSYQGREEKLFF
v_gene: TRBV10-2; j_gene: TRBJ2-7; d_gene: TRBD2; abundance: -; CDR3nt: TGCGCCAGCAGTGACCTAGCGGGAGGGTACGAGCAGTACTTC; CDR3aa: CASSDLAGGYEQYF
v_gene: TRBV27; j_gene: TRBJ2-7; d_gene: TRBD1; abundance: -; CDR3nt: TGTGCCAGCAGTTTATCGATGGCTCGGGACAGACCCTACGAGCAGTACTTC; CDR3aa: CASSLSMARDRPYEQYF
v_gene: TRBV5-1; j_gene: TRBJ2-6; d_gene: -; abundance: -; CDR3nt: TGCGCCAGCAGCCCCTCCAGTGTGGGGGCCAACGTCCTGACTTTC; CDR3aa: CASSPSSVGANVLTF
v_gene: TRBV19; j_gene: TRBJ1-1; d_gene: -; abundance: -; CDR3nt: TGTGCCAGTAGATCCACGACAGTAACCCCCCCTTTCTTT; CDR3aa: CASRSTTVTPPFF
v_gene: TRBV9; j_gene: TRBJ2-7; d_gene: -; abundance: -; CDR3nt: TGTGCCAGCAGCGCCGACATACTTTTCCGGGAGCAGTACTTC; CDR3aa: CASSADILFREQYF
v_gene: TRBV7-2; j_gene: TRBJ2-2; d_gene: TRBD1; abundance: few; CDR3nt: TGTGCCAGCAGCTCCCGACAGGGGGTCAACGGGGAGCTGTTTTTT; CDR3aa: CASSSRQGVNGELFF
v_gene: TRBV27; j_gene: TRBJ2-5; d_gene: -; abundance: -; CDR3nt: TGTGCCAGCAGTTTATCGAGATCCGAGACCCAGTACTTC; CDR3aa: CASSLSRSETQYF
v_gene: TRBV7-9; j_gene: TRBJ2-1; d_gene: TRBD2; abundance: -; CDR3nt: TGTGCCAGCAGCCAACCGGGACTAGCGGGAGGGTACAATGAGCAGTTCTTC; CDR3aa: CASSQPGLAGGYNEQFF
v_gene: TRBV28; j_gene: TRBJ2-7; d_gene: -; abundance: -; CDR3nt: TGTGCCAGCAGTTTCGTCGGGGGGCCCCTCTACGAGCAGTACTTC; CDR3aa: CASSFVGGPLYEQYF
v_gene: TRBV5-4; j_gene: TRBJ2-7; d_gene: TRBD2; abundance: -; CDR3nt: TGTGCCAGCAGCTTGCCAGGGTGGGGGACTAGCGGGATAGAGAACGAGCAGTACTTC; CDR3aa: CASSLPGWGTSGIENEQYF
v_gene: TRBV4-1; j_gene: TRBJ1-2; d_gene: TRBD1; abundance: -; CDR3nt: TGCGCCAGCAGCCAAGCCGGGACAGGGGATGGCTACACCTTC; CDR3aa: CASSQAGTGDGYTF
v_gene: TRBV18; j_gene: TRBJ1-3; d_gene: TRBD1; abundance: -; CDR3nt: TGTGCCAGCTCACCGACAGGGGAGGCTGGAAACACCATATATTTT; CDR3aa: CASSPTGEAGNTIYF
v_gene: TRBV4-3; j_gene: TRBJ2-1; d_gene: -; abundance: -; CDR3nt: TGCGCCAGCAGCCAAGTCGGCCAGGAGGCCCGTGGGAATGAGCAGTTCTTC; CDR3aa: CASSQVGQEARGNEQFF
v_gene: TRBV29-1; j_gene: TRBJ1-1; d_gene: TRBD1; abundance: -; CDR3nt: TGCAGCGTCGACAGGGGGCGAGCCACTGAAGCTTTCTTT; CDR3aa: CSVDRGRATEAFF
v_gene: TRBV7-2; j_gene: TRBJ2-1; d_gene: TRBD2; abundance: -; CDR3nt: TGTGCCAGCAGCTTAGATGGACTAGCGGGCTACAATGAGCAGTTCTTC; CDR3aa: CASSLDGLAGYNEQFF
v_gene: TRBV5-1; j_gene: TRBJ1-1; d_gene: -; abundance: -; CDR3nt: TGCGCCAGCAGCTATATGGATGGGACTGAAGCTTTCTTT; CDR3aa: CASSYMDGTEAFF